This T cell receptor (beta chain) was sequenced during a study of identical twins. Trimming removed 6 bases at V and 3 bases at J, with 14 bases between. The CDR3 extends over 14 amino acids. Germline loops: CDR1 MNHNS, CDR2 SASEGT. This clonotype was counted only a few times. The antigen is unknown. TCRdb reprocessed the 5' RACE reads via MiXCR and lists one record per CDR3 protein. This table has about 250,000 distinct CDR3 sequences, around an eighth appearing once. General study findings and limits: For cord blood, abundant beta clonotypes had fewer insertions, unlike memory repertoires, which showed none.

The sample taken for sequencing was memory (CD45RO+) T cells sorted from blood. The chain links TRBV6-1 to TRBJ1-2; a possible D gene is TRBD1 (5 bases). The clonotype comes from a woman younger than 35 in good health. CDR3 bases: TGTGCCAGCAGCACCGGTCAGGGACACTATGGCTACACCTTC. Translated: CASSTGQGHYGYTF.